Shown below are 26 T cell receptor beta chains from a single sample sequenced in a study of graft-versus-host responses after intestinal transplantation (dated by TCRdb to about 2021). The label giving this sample's time point can be read as: cells obtained before transplantation from donor or recipient. Library preparation employed the immunoSEQ multiplex PCR assay. The clones in this table, taken by TCRdb from immuneACCESS, are in-frame only. Not every clone is retained; where verified, under half of the shortfall comes from an unresolved V gene, and the cause of the rest is unknown. Counted in this sample were under 25,000 clones; roughly four fifths of them appeared once. The ten largest clones represent 0.93% of the sample. No antigen is known for these receptors. Material: unstimulated CD8+ T cells sorted from spleen or lymph node cells, obtained before transplant. The source of these receptors is a human donor who was the organ donor for an intestinal transplant.

The chain employs TRBV30 and TRBJ2-6, with 7 bases lining up with TRBD1. The CDR3 runs 14 residues. The J segment lost 1 base and the V segment lost 3 bases, leaving 0 bases of the junction unmatched. CDR1 GTSNPN and CDR2 SVGIG come from the germline V gene (reference sequence). CDR3 DNA: TGTGCCTGGAGGACAGGGTCTGGGGCCAACGTCCTGACTTTC. It yields the protein CAWRTGSGANVLTF. Together with reference TRBV30 and TRBJ2-6, the CDR3 gives the full variable domain: SQTIHQWPATLVQPVGSPLSLECTVEGTSNPNLYWYRQAAGRGLQLLFYSVGIGQISSEVPQNLSASRPQDRQFILSSKKLLLSDSGFYLCAWRTGSGANVLTFGAGSRLTVL.

V usage is TRBV6-5 and J usage is TRBJ1-1; 8 positions agree with TRBD1. Germline V lookup: CDR1 MNHEY, CDR2 SVGAGI. The CDR3 spans 16 residues. V trimming: 3 bases; J trimming: 3 bases; junction bases outside the gene matches: 9. The DNA for the CDR3 is TGTGCCAGCAGTTATTATCAGGGGGCTAAGGACACTGAAGCTTTCTTT. Translation gives CASSYYQGAKDTEAFF.

A single count supports this clone. This chain connects TRBV20-1 to TRBJ1-2; D gene unclear. This CDR3 has 10 residues. Germline V lookup: CDR1 DFQATT, CDR2 SNEGSKA (reference sequence). V dropped 5 bases and J dropped 1 base, with 2 bases sitting between them. The CDR3 loop is CSAYNYGYTF. CDR3 bases: TGCAGTGCTTATAACTATGGCTACACCTTC.

For the CDR3, the DNA is TGTGCCACCAGCGTCTACAGGGTGGGATGGGAGACCCAGTACTTC. Translated, it gives CATSVYRVGWETQYF. This chain connects TRBV15 to TRBJ2-5, with D possibly TRBD1 on 6 matching bases. This CDR3 is built from 15 residues. Trimming took off 5 bases at V and 5 bases at J, with 18 bases between the two ends. Germline CDR1 and CDR2: LNHNV and YYDKDF (reference sequence).

The chain combines TRBV11-2 with TRBJ2-7; 8 bases map to TRBD2. After removal of 6 bases from V and 3 bases from J, the junction contained 4 bases not matched to a gene. Germline CDR1 and CDR2: SGHAT and FQNNGV. The CDR3 is made up of 13 amino acids. The CDR3 bases are TGTGCCAGCAGTCCGGGACTAGTCTACGAGCAGTACTTC. Translating it yields CASSPGLVYEQYF.

The chain links TRBV27 to TRBJ1-2; D gene ambiguous. Germline V gene lookup returns CDR1 MNHEY and CDR2 SMNVEV (reference sequence). This CDR3 is built from 14 residues. V lost 2 bases to trimming and J lost 5 bases, with 12 bases between them. Written as DNA, the CDR3 is TGTGCCAGCAGTTTAACGGCGACTGGGTATGGCTACACCTTC. This translates into CASSLTATGYGYTF.

The J gene is TRBJ2-1, the V gene TRBV10-1; D may be TRBD2 (7 bases). Germline values: CDR1 WNHNN, CDR2 SYGVQD (reference sequence). V lost 0 bases, J lost 4 bases, and 10 bases lay in between. There are 15 residues in the CDR3. CDR3 sequence: CASSESGGPYNEQFF. Written as DNA, the CDR3 is TGCGCCAGCAGTGAGTCGGGGGGGCCATACAATGAGCAGTTCTTC.

The chain joins TRBV7-2 to TRBJ2-5; D may match TRBD1 or TRBD2 (5 bases each). The DNA matches TRBJ2-7 better at its end, which makes the J call doubtful. Germline-derived CDR1 and CDR2 are SGHTA and FQGNSA. This CDR3 comprises 15 residues. CDR3 in DNA: TGTGCCAGCAGCTTAATTGGTTGGGGGTCCTACGAGCAGTACTTC. The encoded protein is CASSLIGWGSYEQYF.

V and J are TRBV5-4 and TRBJ1-6, with a weak D call TRBD1 (5 bases). V was cut by 2 bases and J by 0 bases, with 6 bases left in between. The CDR3 contains 15 residues. Germline CDR1 and CDR2: SGHNT and YYREEE (reference sequence). DNA for the CDR3: TGTGCCAGCAGCTTAAGGGGCTCCTATAATTCACCCCTCCACTTT. This gives the protein CASSLRGSYNSPLHF. The entire variable domain, with the rest obtained from reference TRBV5-4 and TRBJ1-6, is as follows: ETGVTQSPTHLIKTRGQQVTLRCSSQSGHNTVSWYQQALGQGPQFIFQYYREEENGRGNFPPRFSGLQFPNYSSELNVNALELDDSALYLCASSLRGSYNSPLHFGNGTRLTVT.

This rearrangement joins TRBV6-1 to TRBJ1-2; no clear D. This CDR3 has 13 amino acids. The germline V gene encodes CDR1 MNHNS and CDR2 SASEGT. V lost 2 bases and J 4 bases, leaving 8 bases between the germline ends. The CDR3 nucleotides read TGTGCCAGCAGTGAATTAGGGTCCTATGGCTACACCTTC. This sequence encodes CASSELGSYGYTF.

The chain combines TRBV7-9 with TRBJ2-1; D is uncertain. The V end was cut by 8 bases, the J end by 11 bases, with 13 bases between. This CDR3 has 11 amino acids. CDR1 and CDR2 (germline): SEHNR, FQNEAQ (reference sequence). The CDR3: CASRLSGKQFF. The CDR3, as DNA: TGTGCCAGCCGTTTAAGTGGGAAGCAGTTCTTC. The variable domain in full, completed from reference TRBV7-9 and TRBJ2-1, reads DTGVSQNPRHKITKRGQNVTFRCDPISEHNRLYWYRQTLGQGPEFLTYFQNEAQLEKSRLLSDRFSAERPKGSFSTLEIQRTEQGDSAMYLCASRLSGKQFFGPGTRLTVL.

The chain has TRBV6-6 and TRBJ1-3; D is undetermined. The CDR3 contains 15 residues. Between the trimmed V and J ends, which lost 4 bases and 4 bases, there was a span of 14 bases. The germline V gene has CDR1 MNHNY and CDR2 SVGAGI (reference sequence). The CDR3 spells CASSSGPSSGNTIYF. The CDR3 nucleotides read TGTGCCAGCAGTTCCGGGCCTTCGTCGGGAAACACCATATATTTT.

The chain employs TRBV25-1 and TRBJ1-2; D remains unclear. V lost 4 bases, J lost 3 bases, and 9 bases lay in between. There are 13 residues in the CDR3. Germline CDR1 and CDR2: MGHDK and SYGVNS. CDR3 in amino acids: CASSALEDYGYTF. For the CDR3, the DNA is TGTGCCAGCAGTGCGCTCGAGGACTATGGCTACACCTTC.

This clone was seen once. The V call is TRBV4-1, the J call TRBJ2-7; 14 bases line up with TRBD2. Germline CDR1 MGHRA, CDR2 YSYEKL. Trimming cost V 3 bases and J 2 bases; bases outside gene matches: 6. This CDR3 contains 17 residues. CDR3 DNA: TGCGCCAGCAGCCAGGGGGGACTAGCGGGAGAACCCTACGAGCAGTACTTC. It yields the protein CASSQGGLAGEPYEQYF.

The gene calls are TRBV14 and TRBJ2-5; 7 bases line up with TRBD1. V gave up 4 bases and J gave up 7 bases; unmatched junction bases: 9. The CDR3 runs to 14 residues. The germline V gene has CDR1 SGHDN and CDR2 FVKESK. For the CDR3, the DNA is TGTGCCAGCAGCCCGGGACAGCAGTTCGGGACCCAGTACTTC. It codes for CASSPGQQFGTQYF.

This clone was observed a single time. The V and J genes are TRBV13 and TRBJ1-6; D not resolved. V was shortened by 4 bases and J by 9 bases, with 13 bases between the two germline ends. Germline V gene sequence: CDR1 PRHDT, CDR2 FYEKMQ (reference sequence). The CDR3 sequence is 14 residues long. The CDR3 loop is CASSSNGRGSPLHF. CDR3 in DNA: TGTGCCAGCAGCTCCAACGGCCGGGGTTCACCCCTCCACTTT.

The rearrangement uses TRBV4-3 and TRBJ1-1; 9 bases are a match to TRBD1. Germline CDR1 reads LGHNA; CDR2 reads YSLEER. The V gene end was trimmed by 5 bases and the J gene end by 3 bases; junction bases not matched to a gene: 4. This CDR3 contains 14 residues. CDR3 bases: TGCGCCAGCAGCGACAGGGGGACGGACACTGAAGCTTTCTTT. Residues: CASSDRGTDTEAFF.

In regard to this clone: No conserved phenylalanine or tryptophan is present at the end of the CDR3, so a read error is the likely explanation. The chain links TRBV19 to TRBJ1-5, with D possibly being TRBD1 (5 bases). The CDR3 runs 13 residues. With 2 bases removed from V and 7 bases from J, the gap between germline ends came to 9 bases. Germline CDR1 reads LNHDA; CDR2 reads SQIVND (reference sequence). CDR3 nucleotide sequence: TGTGCCAGTAGTATACAGGGCTGGCAGCCCCAGCATCTT. Amino acids: CASSIQGWQPQHL.

The count of this clone is one. Other nucleotide sequences in the sample specify the same CDR3. The chain combines TRBV2 with TRBJ2-7, with a tentative D call TRBD1 (6 bases). Germline values: CDR1 SNHLY, CDR2 FYNNEI. Trimming shortened V by 0 bases and J by 3 bases, and 15 bases separated the two germline ends. The CDR3 is 16 amino acids. The CDR3 DNA reads TGTGCCAGCAGTGAAGCGCTTGGGGACACATACTACGAGCAGTACTTC. Translating it yields CASSEALGDTYYEQYF.

A few counts support this clone. The chain combines TRBV7-8 with TRBJ2-7; D gene unclear. The CDR3 has 15 residues. Trimming took 1 base from V and 2 from J, leaving 12 bases between them. CDR1 and CDR2 (germline): SGHVS, FQNEAQ. The CDR3 coding sequence is TGTGCCAGCAGCTTAGTCAGAGACTCCCCCTACGAGCAGTACTTC. Translating it yields CASSLVRDSPYEQYF.

V gene TRBV19 combines with J gene TRBJ2-7; 8 nucleotides align to TRBD1. The V segment lost 7 bases and the J segment 3 bases; nucleotides outside the gene matches: 8. This CDR3 has 14 residues. Germline V gene sequence: CDR1 LNHDA, CDR2 SQIVND (reference sequence). The CDR3: CASNSGQGNYEQYF. CDR3 bases: TGTGCCAGTAATAGCGGACAGGGTAACTACGAGCAGTACTTC.

The rearrangement joins TRBV18 to TRBJ1-2; a possible D gene is TRBD1 (5 bases). The V end lost 1 base, the J end lost 5 bases, and 14 bases lay between the germline ends. Germline CDR1 is KGHSH and CDR2 is LQKENI. This CDR3 comprises 15 residues. The CDR3 here is CASSPQTDSGYGYTF. The DNA for the CDR3 is TGTGCCAGCTCACCACAGACAGATAGCGGATATGGCTACACCTTC.

J is TRBJ2-5 and V is TRBV19, with TRBD2 matching 10 bases. After removal of 5 bases from V and 5 bases from J, the junction contained 8 bases not matched to a gene. Germline assignment: CDR1 LNHDA and CDR2 SQIVND (reference sequence). The CDR3 length is 15 residues. CDR3 DNA sequence: TGTGCCAGTAGTTCAGCGGGGGGGAGATGGGAGACCCAGTACTTC. Its translation is CASSSAGGRWETQYF.

Written as DNA, the CDR3 is TGTGCCAGTAGTGCCACTAGCGGGCTAGACTCCTACAATGAGCAGTTCTTC. This gives the protein CASSATSGLDSYNEQFF. The V gene is TRBV19, the J gene TRBJ2-1; 9 nucleotides match TRBD2. CDR1 and CDR2 (germline): LNHDA, SQIVND (reference sequence). The V gene end was trimmed by 5 bases and the J gene end by 0 bases; junction bases not matched to a gene: 8. CDR3 length equals 17 residues.

The chain is built from TRBV16 and TRBJ1-2; unclear D gene. V was shortened by 5 bases and J by 4 bases, with 23 bases between the two germline ends. This CDR3 region has 17 residues. In germline, CDR1 is KGHSY, CDR2 FQNENV. The CDR3 DNA reads as TGTGCCAGCAGCACGGATCCGGTTGTTAGAAGGACCTATGGCTACACCTTC. Amino acids: CASSTDPVVRRTYGYTF. Drawing the rest from reference TRBV16 and TRBJ1-2, the complete variable domain is GEEVAQTPKHLVRGEGQKAKLYCAPIKGHSYVFWYQQVLKNEFKFLISFQNENVFDETGMPKERFSAKCLPNSPCSLEIQATKLEDSAVYFCASSTDPVVRRTYGYTFGSGTRLTVV.

The rearrangement uses TRBV11-2 and TRBJ2-7; 9 bases line up with TRBD2. The CDR3 has 15 amino acids. In germline, CDR1 is SGHAT, CDR2 FQNNGV. J gave up 0 bases and V 6 bases, and 6 bases lay outside the gene matches. DNA for the CDR3: TGTGCCAGCAGTCTAGCGGGACTGAGCTCCTACGAGCAGTACTTC. This codes for CASSLAGLSSYEQYF.